This T cell receptor (beta chain) derives from a study of T cell responses to AZD1222 COVID-19 vaccine. Study-wide results and caveats: Baseline serostatus was positive in only a handful of AZD1222 recipients. The reported proportion of spike-specific TCRs targeting unmutated variant regions was nearly half.

Notes on this clone: Its antigen is undetermined.

V lost 2 bases, J lost 0 bases, and 11 bases lay in between. Germline V gene lookup returns CDR1 MGHRA and CDR2 YSYEKL. The CDR3 is 17 amino acids. Clones were read by immunoSEQ multiplex PCR, and TCRdb kept only the in-frame ones, dropping some. Of about 140,000 clones listed, approximately 92% are singletons. This rearrangement joins TRBV4-1 to TRBJ2-6; the D gene is possibly TRBD2 (6 bases). This receptor was obtained from an adult in good health. The input for sequencing was peripheral blood, taken on day 0 of AZD1222 vaccination. CDR3 in DNA: TGCGCCAGCAGCCAAAAAGTCGGGAGCTCTGGGGCCAACGTCCTGACTTTC. It codes for CASSQKVGSSGANVLTF.